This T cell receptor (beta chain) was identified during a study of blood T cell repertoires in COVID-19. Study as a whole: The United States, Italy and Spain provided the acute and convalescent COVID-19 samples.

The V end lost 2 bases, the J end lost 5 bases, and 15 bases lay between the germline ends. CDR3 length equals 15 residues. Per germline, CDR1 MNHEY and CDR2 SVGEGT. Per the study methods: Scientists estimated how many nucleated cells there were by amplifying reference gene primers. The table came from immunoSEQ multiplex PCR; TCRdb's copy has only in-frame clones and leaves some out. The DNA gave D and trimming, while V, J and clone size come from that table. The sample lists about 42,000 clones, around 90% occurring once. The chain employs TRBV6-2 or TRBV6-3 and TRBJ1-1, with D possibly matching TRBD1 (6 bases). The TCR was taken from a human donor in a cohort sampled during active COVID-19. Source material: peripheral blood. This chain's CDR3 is CASSYGQGLWTEAFF. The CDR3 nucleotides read TGTGCCAGCAGTTACGGTCAGGGGCTTTGGACTGAAGCTTTCTTT.